Shown below are 2 T cell receptor beta chains from a single sample sequenced in a study of blood T cell repertoires in COVID-19. Clones were read by immunoSEQ multiplex PCR, and TCRdb kept only the in-frame ones, dropping some. This table has about 73,000 clones, about nine tenths appearing once. Material: peripheral blood. These receptor sequences come from a woman of 80 years or more with active or convalescent COVID-19.

This rearrangement joins TRBV7-9 to TRBJ1-1, with a possible D match to TRBD1 (5 bases). The CDR3 is made up of 14 amino acids. Per the germline V gene, CDR1 is SEHNR and CDR2 is FQNEAQ (reference sequence). With 6 bases removed from V and 0 bases from J, the gap between germline ends came to 11 bases. The CDR3 reads CASSQTVMNTEAFF. The DNA for the CDR3 is TGTGCCAGCAGTCAGACAGTCATGAACACTGAAGCTTTCTTT.

This chain uses TRBV9 with TRBJ2-4; TRBD1 matches 11 bases. CDR3 length: 16 residues. The V gene end was trimmed by 3 bases and the J gene end by 1 base; junction bases not matched to a gene: 3. Per germline, CDR1 SGDLS and CDR2 YYNGEE. CDR3 DNA sequence: TGTGCCAGCAGCGCTGGACAGGGGGCGGCCAAAAACATTCAGTACTTC. Its protein is CASSAGQGAAKNIQYF.